This TCR beta chain was observed in a study of neurological immune-mediated disorders. At least ten counts were recorded for this clonotype. Antigen unknown. The CDR3 consists of 15 residues. V lost 5 bases and J lost 4, with 15 bases in between. In germline, CDR1 is SGHTA, CDR2 FQGNSA. Study-wide results and caveats: When the repertoires were sorted by phylogenetic grouping, those of 18 of 34 multiple sclerosis patients ended up in one related-CDR3 cluster, a possible signature. The multiple sclerosis repertoire cluster showed no association with any clinical or MRI feature. The authors stated that larger cohorts are needed.

Every sequencing run generated in excess of 180 million TCR-beta sequences. These sequences covered 15-18 subjects. TCRdb re-derived calls from the 5' RACE reads in MiXCR, one entry per CDR3 protein. The table lists roughly 70,000 distinct CDR3 sequences, about 4.2% of them singletons, with roughly 1.4% in the top ten. Sequenced input: PBMCs. The chain joins TRBV7-2 to TRBJ2-1; no firm D call. The TCR sequence derives from a man younger than 45 with multiple sclerosis. CDR3 sequence (DNA): TGTGCCAGCAGCCCCCAAAGGAGACGGTACAATGAGCAGTTCTTC. Residues: CASSPQRRRYNEQFF.